This T cell receptor beta chain emerged from a study of blood T cells in healthy people across ages. Broader study findings: It was not possible, with unsorted PBMCs, to conclusively compare naive and antigen-experienced cells.

Combining a sample-barcoded 5' primer with a J-beta primer mix, a second PCR ran for about 7 to 12 cycles. In TCRdb, the 5' RACE reads were re-called with MiXCR into one record per CDR3 protein. The table includes fewer than 800,000 distinct CDR3 sequences, roughly 20% detected once. This clonotype was observed many times. What it binds is not known. The V and J ends lost 7 bases and 7 bases respectively, with 13 bases between them. Per germline, CDR1 KGHDR and CDR2 SFDVKD. The CDR3 is 13 amino acids. This clonotype was sampled from a man in his 70s in good health. V gene TRBV24-1 combines with J gene TRBJ2-1; D ambiguous. The sequenced sample consisted of blood. The DNA for the CDR3 is TGTGCCACCAGCTCAGACACGTCTAATGAGCAGTTCTTC. It yields the protein CATSSDTSNEQFF.